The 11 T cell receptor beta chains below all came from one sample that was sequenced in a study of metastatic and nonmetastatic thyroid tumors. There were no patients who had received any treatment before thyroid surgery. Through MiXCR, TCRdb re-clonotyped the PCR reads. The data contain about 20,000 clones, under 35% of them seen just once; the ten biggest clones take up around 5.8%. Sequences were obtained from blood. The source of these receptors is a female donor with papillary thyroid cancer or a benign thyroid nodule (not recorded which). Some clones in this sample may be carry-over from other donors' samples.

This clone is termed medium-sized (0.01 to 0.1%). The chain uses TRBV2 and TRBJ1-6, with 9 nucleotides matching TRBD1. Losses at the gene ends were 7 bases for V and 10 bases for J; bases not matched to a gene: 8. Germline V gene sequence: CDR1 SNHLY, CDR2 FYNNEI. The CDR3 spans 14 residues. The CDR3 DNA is TGTGCCAGCAAAGGGGACAGGGTTTACTCACCCCTCCACTTT. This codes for CASKGDRVYSPLHF. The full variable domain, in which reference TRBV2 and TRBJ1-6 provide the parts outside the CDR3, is EPEVTQTPSHQVTQMGQEVILRCVPISNHLYFYWYRQILGQKVEFLVSFYNNEISEKSEIFDDQFSVERPDGSNFTLKIRSTKLEDSAMYFCASKGDRVYSPLHFGNGTRLTVT.

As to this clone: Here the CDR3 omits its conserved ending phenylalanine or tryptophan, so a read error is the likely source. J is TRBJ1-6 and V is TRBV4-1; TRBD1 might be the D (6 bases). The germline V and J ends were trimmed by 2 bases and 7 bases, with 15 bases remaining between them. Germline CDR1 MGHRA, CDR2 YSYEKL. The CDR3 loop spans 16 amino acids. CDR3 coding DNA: TGCGCCAGCAGCCAACCCCTGGCCAGGGGCAATTCACCCCTCCACCTT. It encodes CASSQPLARGNSPLHL.

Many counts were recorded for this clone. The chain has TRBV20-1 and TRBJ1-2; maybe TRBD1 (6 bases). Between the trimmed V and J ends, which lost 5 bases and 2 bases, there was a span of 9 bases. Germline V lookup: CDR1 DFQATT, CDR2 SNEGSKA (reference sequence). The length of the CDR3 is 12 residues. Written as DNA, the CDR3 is TGCAGTGCTCCACAGGGCAACTATGGCTACACCTTC. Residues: CSAPQGNYGYTF.

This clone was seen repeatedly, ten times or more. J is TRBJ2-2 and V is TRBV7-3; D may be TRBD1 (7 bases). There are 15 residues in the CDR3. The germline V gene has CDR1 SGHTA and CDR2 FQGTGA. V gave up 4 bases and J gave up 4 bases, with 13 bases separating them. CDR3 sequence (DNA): TGTGCCAGCAGCTCCCATCAGGGGGGCACCGGGGAGCTGTTTTTT. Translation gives CASSSHQGGTGELFF.

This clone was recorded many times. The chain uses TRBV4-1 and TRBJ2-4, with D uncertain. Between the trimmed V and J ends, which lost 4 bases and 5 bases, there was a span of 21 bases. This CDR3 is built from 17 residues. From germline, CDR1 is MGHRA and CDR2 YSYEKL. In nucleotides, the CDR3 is TGCGCCAGCAGCCCCACGCCGACCTTAGCCAAAGAAAACATTCAGTACTTC. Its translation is CASSPTPTLAKENIQYF.

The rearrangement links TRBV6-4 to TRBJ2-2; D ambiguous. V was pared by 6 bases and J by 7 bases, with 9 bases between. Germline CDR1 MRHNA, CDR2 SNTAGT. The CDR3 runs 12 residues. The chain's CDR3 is CASSILVGELFF. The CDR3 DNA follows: TGTGCCAGCAGCATACTTGTCGGGGAGCTGTTTTTT.

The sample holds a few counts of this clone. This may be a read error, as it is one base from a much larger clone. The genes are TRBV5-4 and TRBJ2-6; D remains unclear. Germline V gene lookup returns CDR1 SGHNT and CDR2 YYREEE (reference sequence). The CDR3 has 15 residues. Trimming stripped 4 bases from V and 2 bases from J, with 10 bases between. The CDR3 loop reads CASSRQVTGANVLTF. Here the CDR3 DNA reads TGTGCCAGCAGCCGCCAGGTAACTGGGGCCAACGTCCTGACTTTC.

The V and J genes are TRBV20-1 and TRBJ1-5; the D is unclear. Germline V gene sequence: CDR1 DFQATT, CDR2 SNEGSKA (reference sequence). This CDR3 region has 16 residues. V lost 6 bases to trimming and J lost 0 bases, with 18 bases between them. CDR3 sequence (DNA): TGCAGTGCCCCAGAAGGAGGAGCGGCTAGCAATCAGCCCCAGCATTTT. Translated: CSAPEGGAASNQPQHF.

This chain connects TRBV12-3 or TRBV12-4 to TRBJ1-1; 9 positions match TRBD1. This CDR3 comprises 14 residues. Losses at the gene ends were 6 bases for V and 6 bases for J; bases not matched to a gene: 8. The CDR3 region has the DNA TGTGCCAGCAGCCCACAGGACAGGGGCGCTGAAGCTTTCTTT. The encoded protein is CASSPQDRGAEAFF.

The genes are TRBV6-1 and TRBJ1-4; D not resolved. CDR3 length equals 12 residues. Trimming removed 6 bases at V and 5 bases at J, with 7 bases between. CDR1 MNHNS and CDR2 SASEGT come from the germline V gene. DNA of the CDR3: TGTGCCAGCAGGACTCTCAATGAAAAACTGTTTTTT. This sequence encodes CASRTLNEKLFF.

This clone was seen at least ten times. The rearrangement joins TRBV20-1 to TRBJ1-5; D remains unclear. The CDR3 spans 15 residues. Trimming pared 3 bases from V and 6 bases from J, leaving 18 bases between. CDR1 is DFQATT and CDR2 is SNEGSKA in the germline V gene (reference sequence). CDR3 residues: CSARLAPLDSQPQHF. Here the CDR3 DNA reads TGCAGTGCTAGGCTGGCTCCCCTAGATAGTCAGCCCCAGCATTTT.